This entry concerns a single T cell receptor (beta chain). Sequencing was performed with immunoSEQ multiplex PCR; in TCRdb, only in-frame clones are kept and a portion is missing. The sample consists of 71,000 or so clones, about 84% of them appearing once. This entry belongs to a study of OX40 agonist ivuxolimab in advanced cancers. About the research overall: Patients in dose escalation had liver, melanoma, kidney or head and neck cancers.

The CDR3 runs to 15 residues. Trimming removed 4 bases from V and 5 bases from J; junction bases left unmatched: 6. Germline CDR1 LGHNA, CDR2 YNFKEQ. Blood draws occurred at baseline, cycle 4 day 1, and cycle 7 day 1. The sequence was obtained from an adult with an advanced solid tumor such as melanoma, head and neck, liver or kidney cancer. Specimen: CD4+ or CD8+ T cells sorted from blood, collected in a trial of the OX40 agonist ivuxolimab. The rearrangement uses TRBV4-2 and TRBJ2-5; 11 bases align to TRBD1. For the CDR3, the DNA is TGTGCCAGCAGCCCCGGACAGGGGGCGCTGGAGACCCAGTACTTC. It specifies CASSPGQGALETQYF.